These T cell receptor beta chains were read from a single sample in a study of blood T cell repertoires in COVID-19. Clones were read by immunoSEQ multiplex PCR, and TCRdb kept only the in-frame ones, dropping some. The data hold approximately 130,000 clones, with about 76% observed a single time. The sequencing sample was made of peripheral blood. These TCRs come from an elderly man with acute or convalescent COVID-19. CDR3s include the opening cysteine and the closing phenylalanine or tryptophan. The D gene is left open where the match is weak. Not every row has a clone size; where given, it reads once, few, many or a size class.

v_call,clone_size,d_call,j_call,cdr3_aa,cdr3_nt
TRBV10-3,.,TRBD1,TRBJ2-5,CAISEAKQGANQETQYF,TGTGCCATCAGTGAGGCGAAACAGGGGGCGAACCAAGAGACCCAGTACTTC
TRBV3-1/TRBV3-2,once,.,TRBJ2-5,CASSLRETQYF,TGTGCCAGCAGCCTGAGGGAGACCCAGTACTTC
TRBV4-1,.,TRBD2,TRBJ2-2,CASSQGRGGPVELFF,TGCGCCAGCAGCCAAGGTCGGGGGGGCCCTGTGGAGCTGTTTTTT
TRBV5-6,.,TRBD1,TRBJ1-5,CASSLRGRYQPQHF,TGTGCCAGCAGCTTGAGGGGGCGGTATCAGCCCCAGCATTTT
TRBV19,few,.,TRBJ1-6,CASTLRGEGNSPLHF,TGTGCCAGTACCCTCCGGGGGGAGGGGAATTCACCCCTCCACTTT
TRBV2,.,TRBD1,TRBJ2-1,CASSKQGRGDEQFF,TGTGCCAGCAGTAAACAGGGGCGAGGCGATGAGCAGTTCTTC
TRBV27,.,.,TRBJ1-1,CASSLNDGGTEAFF,TGTGCCAGCAGTTTAAATGACGGAGGGACTGAAGCTTTCTTT
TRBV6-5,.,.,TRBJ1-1,CASSFLSRDTPEAFF,TGTGCCAGCAGTTTCCTAAGCCGGGACACGCCGGAAGCTTTCTTT
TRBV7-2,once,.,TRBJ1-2,CASSLGGGTLGYGYTF,TGTGCCAGCAGCTTAGGGGGAGGAACCCTGGGCTATGGCTACACCTTC
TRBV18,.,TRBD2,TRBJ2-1,CASSPPGGDEQFF,TGTGCCAGCTCACCACCGGGAGGGGATGAGCAGTTCTTC
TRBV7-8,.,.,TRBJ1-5,CASSHVWDSWPQHF,TGTGCCAGCAGCCATGTCTGGGACTCTTGGCCCCAGCATTTT
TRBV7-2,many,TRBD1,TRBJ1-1,CASRDRAVNTEAFF,TGTGCCAGCAGGGACAGGGCGGTTAACACTGAAGCTTTCTTT
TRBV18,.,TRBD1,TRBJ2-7,CASSPAGGSNEQYF,TGTGCCAGCTCACCTGCAGGGGGTTCCAACGAGCAGTACTTC
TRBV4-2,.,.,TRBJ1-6,CASSREIPGEYSPLHF,TGTGCCAGCAGCCGGGAGATCCCGGGGGAATATTCACCCCTCCACTTT
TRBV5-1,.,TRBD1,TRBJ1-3,CASSFGDSYSGNTIYF,TGCGCCAGCAGCTTTGGGGACAGTTACTCTGGAAACACCATATATTTT
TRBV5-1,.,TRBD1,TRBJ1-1,CASSLRDRGSKGTEAFF,TGCGCCAGCAGCTTGAGGGACAGGGGAAGCAAGGGCACTGAAGCTTTCTTT
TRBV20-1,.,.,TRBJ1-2,CSASIGNYGYTF,TGCAGTGCTAGTATCGGGAACTATGGCTACACCTTC
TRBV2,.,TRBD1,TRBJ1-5,CASSRDTGTGGAGSQPQHF,TGTGCCAGCAGTCGAGATACCGGGACAGGGGGCGCAGGGTCTCAGCCCCAGCATTTT
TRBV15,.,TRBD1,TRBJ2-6,CATSTGTGSAGANVLTF,TGTGCCACCAGCACTGGGACAGGGTCAGCCGGGGCCAACGTCCTGACTTTC
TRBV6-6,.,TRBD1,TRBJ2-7,CASSRDRTYEQYF,TGTGCCAGCAGTCGGGACAGGACCTACGAGCAGTACTTC
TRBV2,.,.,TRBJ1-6,CASSESGHYNSPLHF,TGTGCCAGCAGTGAATCGGGACACTATAATTCACCCCTCCACTTT
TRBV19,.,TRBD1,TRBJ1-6,CASSTTGVSPLHF,TGTGCCAGTAGTACGACAGGGGTTTCACCCCTCCACTTT
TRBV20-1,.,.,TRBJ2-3,CSARFADTQYF,TGCAGTGCTAGGTTCGCAGATACGCAGTATTTT
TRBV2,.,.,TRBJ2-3,CASSVGQARDTQYF,TGTGCCAGCAGTGTTGGGCAGGCTCGGGATACGCAGTATTTT
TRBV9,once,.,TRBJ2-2,CASNPPGSGELFF,TGTGCCAGCAATCCCCCAGGTTCCGGGGAGCTGTTTTTT
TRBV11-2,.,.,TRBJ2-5,CACKAQGGETQYF,TGTGCCTGCAAAGCGCAGGGAGGCGAGACCCAGTACTTC
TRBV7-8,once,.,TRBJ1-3,CASSLGQILSGNTIYF,TGTGCCAGCAGCTTAGGACAGATCCTCTCTGGAAACACCATATATTTT
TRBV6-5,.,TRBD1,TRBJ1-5,CASSLQGGDQPQHF,TGTGCCAGCAGCCTACAGGGGGGAGATCAGCCCCAGCATTTT
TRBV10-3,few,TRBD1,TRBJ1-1,CAISGWGQVGTEAFF,TGTGCCATCAGTGGCTGGGGACAGGTAGGAACTGAAGCTTTCTTT
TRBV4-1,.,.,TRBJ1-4,CASSQDYRANRDEKLFF,TGCGCCAGCAGCCAAGATTACAGGGCAAACAGGGATGAAAAACTGTTTTTT
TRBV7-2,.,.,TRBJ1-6,CASSLGTALRSPLHF,TGTGCCAGCAGCTTAGGAACGGCCCTCAGGTCACCCCTCCACTTT
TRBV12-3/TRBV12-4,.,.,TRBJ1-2,CASSFLGGYTF,TGTGCCAGCAGTTTTCTCGGTGGCTACACCTTC
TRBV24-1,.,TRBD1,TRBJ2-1,CATSVVPGQGIDEQFF,TGTGCCACCAGTGTAGTACCGGGACAGGGTATAGATGAGCAGTTCTTC
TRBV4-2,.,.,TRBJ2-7,CASSQGGRAWQYF,TGTGCCAGCAGCCAAGGTGGCAGGGCGTGGCAGTACTTC
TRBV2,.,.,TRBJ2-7,CASSATYEQYF,TGTGCCAGCAGTGCTACCTACGAGCAGTACTTC
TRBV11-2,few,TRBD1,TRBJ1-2,CASSRGQGVSYGYTF,TGTGCCAGCAGCCGGGGGCAGGGGGTGAGCTATGGCTACACCTTC
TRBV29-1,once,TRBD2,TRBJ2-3,CSVIAGSTDTQYF,TGCAGCGTTATAGCGGGGAGCACAGATACGCAGTATTTT
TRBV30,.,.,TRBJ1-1,CAWSRGTEAFF,TGTGCCTGGAGTCGGGGCACTGAAGCTTTCTTT
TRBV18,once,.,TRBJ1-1,CASSPEVPGKNTEAFF,TGTGCCAGCTCACCAGAGGTTCCGGGGAAGAACACTGAAGCTTTCTTT
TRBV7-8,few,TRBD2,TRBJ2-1,CASSLRGLAGITERNEQFF,TGTGCCAGCAGCCTAAGGGGACTAGCGGGGATCACGGAGCGCAATGAGCAGTTCTTC
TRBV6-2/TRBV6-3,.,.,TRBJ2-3,CASSLGLSTDTQYF,TGTGCCAGCAGTTTGGGACTGAGCACAGATACGCAGTATTTT
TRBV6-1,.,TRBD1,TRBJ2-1,CASSERALVETGGKEQFF,TGTGCCAGCAGTGAGCGGGCCCTGGTCGAGACAGGGGGTAAGGAGCAGTTCTTC
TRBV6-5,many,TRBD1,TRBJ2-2,CASSMGQANTGELFF,TGTGCCAGCAGTATGGGACAGGCGAACACCGGGGAGCTGTTTTTT
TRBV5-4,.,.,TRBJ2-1,CASSNSGNEQFF,TGTGCCAGCAGCAACTCGGGGAATGAGCAGTTCTTC
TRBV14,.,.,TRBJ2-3,CASSQRRMGGEDTQYF,TGTGCCAGCAGCCAAAGGCGGATGGGCGGGGAAGATACGCAGTATTTT
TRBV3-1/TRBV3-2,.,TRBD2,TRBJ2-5,CASSQPGTTFRETQYF,TGTGCCAGCAGCCAACCCGGGACTACGTTTCGAGAGACCCAGTACTTC
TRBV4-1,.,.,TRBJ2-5,CASSLGVQETQYF,TGCGCCAGCAGCCTCGGAGTTCAAGAGACCCAGTACTTC
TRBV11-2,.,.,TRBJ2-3,CASSNQGLTVHF,TGTGCCAGCAGCAACCAGGGATTGACAGTTCATTTT
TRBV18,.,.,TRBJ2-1,CASSPGIGVGGEQFF,TGTGCCAGCTCACCAGGGATAGGGGTTGGTGGTGAGCAGTTCTTC